These 16 T cell receptor beta chains originate from one sample sequenced in a study of human T cells and chemical hapten exposure. MiXCR, applied by TCRdb to the RACE reads, yields one record per CDR3 protein. The sample holds 270,000 or so distinct CDR3 sequences; roughly 7.7% are singletons and the top ten take less than 1.5%. Noted time point: pre-sensitization, week 0. Regarding treatment: therapeutic diphenylcyclopropenone sensitization with weekly scalp DPC. This specimen was whole blood, taken in connection with sensitization to the hapten diphenylcyclopropenone (DPC). The source of these receptors is a man younger than 35 with alopecia areata. Some clones in this sample may be carry-over from other donors' samples.

This clonotype was counted between two and nine times. The chain joins TRBV7-2 to TRBJ1-4; 9 bases match TRBD1. CDR3 length: 19 residues. V dropped 2 bases and J dropped 5; count of bases not matched to a gene: 15. In germline, CDR1 is SGHTA, CDR2 FQGNSA. This chain's CDR3 is CASSLNPGQGGVPNEKLFF. CDR3 DNA: TGTGCCAGCAGCTTAAACCCGGGACAGGGAGGTGTCCCGAATGAAAAACTGTTTTTT.

There are a few counts of this clonotype. The rearrangement joins TRBV12-3 or TRBV12-4 to TRBJ1-2, with 7 bases lining up with TRBD1. There are 13 residues in the CDR3. Unmatched junction bases numbered 13, after V lost 10 bases and J lost 8 bases. CDR3 nucleotide sequence: TGTGCCATCTTCACCACAGGGGCTGGGGGCTACACCTTC. This encodes CAIFTTGAGGYTF.

This clonotype was detected ten times or more. The chain combines TRBV4-3 with TRBJ1-1; D is unresolved. The germline V gene encodes CDR1 LGHNA and CDR2 YSLEER. This CDR3 is 15 amino acids long. V was shortened by 1 base and J by 5 bases, with 14 bases between the two germline ends. DNA for the CDR3: TGCGCCAGCAGCCAAGGAGGCCGGAGGAGAACTGAAGCTTTCTTT. It encodes CASSQGGRRRTEAFF.

The chain links TRBV7-2 to TRBJ2-1, with a weak D call TRBD1 (5 bases). Deletions cut 1 base from V and 10 bases from J, with 11 bases between. The germline V gene has CDR1 SGHTA and CDR2 FQGNSA. CDR3 size: 13 residues. Here the CDR3 reads CASSLEQGSEQFF. CDR3 bases: TGTGCCAGCAGCTTAGAGCAGGGATCGGAGCAGTTCTTC.

This clonotype was seen a handful of times. The V call is TRBV12-3 or TRBV12-4, the J call TRBJ2-5; D may be TRBD1 (6 bases). Trimming took off 3 bases at V and 4 bases at J, with 12 bases between the two ends. The length of the CDR3 is 14 residues. The CDR3 DNA reads TGTGCCAGCAGTTTTAGTACAGGGTTAGAGACCCAGTACTTC. Protein sequence: CASSFSTGLETQYF.

This clonotype occurred many times. The V call is TRBV2, the J call TRBJ2-6, with D possibly being TRBD1 (5 bases). Germline V lookup: CDR1 SNHLY, CDR2 FYNNEI. This CDR3 is 15 amino acids long. The V and J ends lost 4 bases and 1 base respectively, with 8 bases between them. The CDR3 nucleotides read TGTGCCAGCAGTGCCCCAGGGTCTGGGGCCAACGTCCTGACTTTC. This encodes CASSAPGSGANVLTF.

The V gene is TRBV12-5, the J gene TRBJ2-4; D is unresolved. The CDR3 covers 14 residues. Looked up from germline, CDR1 is LGHNT and CDR2 is FRNRAP. Trimming shortened V by 6 bases and J by 7 bases, and 16 bases separated the two germline ends. The CDR3 loop is CASGRTDFGNIQYF. The CDR3 DNA sequence: TGTGCTAGTGGCCGGACCGATTTTGGGAACATTCAGTACTTC.

The chain has TRBV7-9 and TRBJ2-7, with D hard to call. V was shortened by 5 bases and J by 0 bases, with 8 bases between the two germline ends. CDR3 size: 13 residues. Germline CDR1 reads SEHNR; CDR2 reads FQNEAQ (reference sequence). CDR3 amino acids: CASSRQHSYEQYV. CDR3 sequence (DNA): TGTGCCAGCAGCCGCCAACACTCCTACGAGCAGTACGTC.

This clonotype appeared a few times. The chain has TRBV9 and TRBJ2-3, with 11 bases matching TRBD2. The ends lost 3 bases at V and 5 bases at J; junction bases unmatched: 5. CDR1 is SGDLS, CDR2 YYNGEE, per germline. The CDR3 length is 15 residues. In nucleotides, the CDR3 is TGTGCCAGCAGCGGTAGCGGGGGGGCGGGAGATACGCAGTATTTT. This gives the protein CASSGSGGAGDTQYF.

Many counts were recorded for this clonotype. This chain connects TRBV20-1 to TRBJ1-4; the D is unclear. From germline, CDR1 is DFQATT and CDR2 SNEGSKA (reference sequence). With 3 bases removed from V and 6 bases from J, the gap between germline ends came to 11 bases. The CDR3 length is 13 residues. CDR3 sequence reads: CSAREGGDEKLFF. The CDR3 DNA is TGCAGTGCTAGGGAGGGAGGAGATGAAAAACTGTTTTTT.

This chain links TRBV29-1 with TRBJ2-2; unclear D gene. Between the trimmed V and J ends, which lost 3 bases and 2 bases, there was a span of 7 bases. The CDR3 is made up of 13 amino acids. Germline CDR1 and CDR2: SQVTM and ANQGSEA. CDR3 nucleotide sequence: TGCAGCGTTGAGTCAGGAAACACCGGGGAGCTGTTTTTT. Translation: CSVESGNTGELFF.

The genes are TRBV12-3 or TRBV12-4 and TRBJ1-6; maybe TRBD1 (6 bases). The CDR3 is made up of 14 amino acids. The V and J ends lost 7 bases and 9 bases respectively, with 16 bases between them. The CDR3 loop is CASTINNRVSPLHF. The DNA for the CDR3 is TGTGCCAGCACCATTAATAACAGGGTTTCACCCCTCCACTTT.

This clonotype has more than one count but fewer than ten. V is TRBV28 and J is TRBJ2-3; 10 bases agree with TRBD1. The CDR3 consists of 16 residues. Germline CDR1 is MDHEN and CDR2 is SYDVKM. After removal of 3 bases from V and 3 bases from J, the junction contained 6 bases not matched to a gene. This CDR3 is CASSFLRTGGTDTQYF. The CDR3 region has the DNA TGTGCCAGCAGTTTCCTCCGGACAGGGGGGACAGATACGCAGTATTTT.

The chain has TRBV12-3 or TRBV12-4 and TRBJ1-2; a possible D gene is TRBD1 (5 bases). Trimming took off 6 bases at V and 1 base at J, with 12 bases between the two ends. The CDR3 spans 14 residues. Written as DNA, the CDR3 is TGTGCCAGCAGGTCGGGACCGAATAACTATGGCTACACCTTC. Its protein is CASRSGPNNYGYTF.

This clonotype was observed a handful of times. The V and J genes are TRBV14 and TRBJ2-7, with 13 positions matching TRBD2. CDR3 length: 14 amino acids. The germline CDR1 and CDR2 sequences are SGHDN and FVKESK. V lost 4 bases to trimming and J lost 4 bases; unmatched junction nucleotides: 1. This CDR3 is CASSLLAGGYEQYF. The DNA of the CDR3 is TGTGCCAGCAGCCTACTAGCGGGGGGGTACGAGCAGTACTTC.

This sequence joins TRBV5-1 and TRBJ1-1; unclear D gene. Trimming stripped 5 bases from V and 0 bases from J, with 17 bases between. CDR3 length: 16 residues. CDR1 and CDR2 (germline): SGHRS, YFSETQ. For the CDR3, the DNA is TGCGCCAGCAGGTGGTTGGTCGGCGCCCTGAACACTGAAGCTTTCTTT. Its protein is CASRWLVGALNTEAFF.